These 2 T cell receptor beta chains were all obtained from the same sample, sequenced in a study of cytomegalovirus exposure and HLA in healthy donors (dated by TCRdb to between 2016 and 2019). Libraries were made using the immunoSEQ multiplex PCR assay. Imported from immuneACCESS, the table was reduced by TCRdb to in-frame sequences with V and J called. These copies leave out some clones; in studies compared against another copy, an unresolved V gene accounts for under half, and the cause of the remainder is not known. Here the sample has about 160,000 clones; roughly 96% occur a single time. The ten top clones hold under 0.9% of the sample. Specimen: PBMCs. All receptors derive from a woman under 30 in good health and CMV-seronegative.

The chain joins TRBV18 to TRBJ1-5; D gene uncertain. Trimming pared 4 bases from V and 8 bases from J, leaving 9 bases between. The CDR3 contains 12 residues. Germline assignment: CDR1 KGHSH and CDR2 LQKENI. This chain's CDR3 is CASSLPREPQHF. The CDR3 nucleotides read TGTGCCAGCTCACTTCCCCGAGAGCCCCAGCATTTT.

The CDR3 DNA is TGCGCCAGCAGCTTGGGGGCGGGTCAGGAGACCCAGTACTTC. This codes for CASSLGAGQETQYF. V and J are TRBV5-1 and TRBJ2-5; D perhaps matches TRBD2 (5 bases). Germline CDR1 is SGHRS and CDR2 is YFSETQ. The CDR3 runs to 14 residues. The V end was cut by 0 bases, the J end by 5 bases, with 11 bases between.